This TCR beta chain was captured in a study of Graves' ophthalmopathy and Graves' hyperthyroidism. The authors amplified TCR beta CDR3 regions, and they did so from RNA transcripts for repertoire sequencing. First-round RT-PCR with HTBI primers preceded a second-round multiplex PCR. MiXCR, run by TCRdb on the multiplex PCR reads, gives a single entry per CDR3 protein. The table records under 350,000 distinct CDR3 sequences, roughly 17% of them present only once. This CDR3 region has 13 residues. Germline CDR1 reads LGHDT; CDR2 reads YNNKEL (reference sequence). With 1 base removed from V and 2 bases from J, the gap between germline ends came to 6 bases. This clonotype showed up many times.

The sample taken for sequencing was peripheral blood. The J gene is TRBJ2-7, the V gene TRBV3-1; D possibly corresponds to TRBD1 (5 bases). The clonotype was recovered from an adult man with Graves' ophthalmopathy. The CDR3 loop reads CASSQAGTYEQYF. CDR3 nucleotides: TGTGCCAGCAGCCAAGCAGGGACCTACGAGCAGTACTTC.